The rows below give T cell receptor beta chains drawn from one sample of a study of blood T cell repertoires in COVID-19. Produced via immunoSEQ multiplex PCR; TCRdb's table is partial and in-frame only. The table shows 450,000 or so clones, with roughly 90% occurring only once. The source material was peripheral blood. The source of these receptors is a woman between 40 and 55 years old with COVID-19, enrolled during active disease. Each CDR3 is given with its conserved first and last residue. Fields, in order: V gene, J gene, clone size, D gene, CDR3 DNA, CDR3 protein. A D gene is named only where the DNA matches it firmly. A row's size may be missing; if present it is once, few, many or a size class.

v_gene: TRBV9
j_gene: TRBJ1-5
abundance: -
d_gene: -
CDR3nt: TGTGCCAGCAGCCCCCTGGACAGTTGGAGTCAGCCCCAGCATTTT
CDR3aa: CASSPLDSWSQPQHF

v_gene: TRBV27
j_gene: TRBJ1-1
abundance: -
d_gene: TRBD1
CDR3nt: TGTGCCAGCAGTCGCCAGGGGGCCCGAGTTGCTTTCTTT
CDR3aa: CASSRQGARVAFF

v_gene: TRBV3-1/TRBV3-2
j_gene: TRBJ1-4
abundance: -
d_gene: TRBD1
CDR3nt: TGTGCCAGCAGCGACAGGGCCCATAATGAAAAACTGTTTTTT
CDR3aa: CASSDRAHNEKLFF

v_gene: TRBV3-1/TRBV3-2
j_gene: TRBJ1-1
abundance: once
d_gene: -
CDR3nt: TGTGCCAGCAGCCAAGGTAACGGGAGGGGAGGTAGAGGATCTGAAGCTTTCTTT
CDR3aa: CASSQGNGRGGRGSEAFF

v_gene: TRBV5-1
j_gene: TRBJ1-1
abundance: -
d_gene: -
CDR3nt: TGCGCCAGCAGCTTGGAGGGGTTGGGTCCGGAAGCTTTCTTT
CDR3aa: CASSLEGLGPEAFF

v_gene: TRBV5-6
j_gene: TRBJ1-5
abundance: -
d_gene: -
CDR3nt: TGTGCCAGCAGCTCACTATATCTCGGACAGCCCCAGCATTTT
CDR3aa: CASSSLYLGQPQHF

v_gene: TRBV14
j_gene: TRBJ1-2
abundance: -
d_gene: -
CDR3nt: TGTGCCAGCAGCCAAGATTGGGGCGACGAAGGAGGCTACACCTTC
CDR3aa: CASSQDWGDEGGYTF

v_gene: TRBV6-6
j_gene: TRBJ2-7
abundance: -
d_gene: -
CDR3nt: TGTGCCAGCACTCTTGGCCCCGAATTCTACGAGCAGTACTTC
CDR3aa: CASTLGPEFYEQYF

v_gene: TRBV28
j_gene: TRBJ1-2
abundance: -
d_gene: -
CDR3nt: TGTGCCAGCAGTTTGAGTGTAGCAGGGCTGAGAGTCTATGGCTACACCTTC
CDR3aa: CASSLSVAGLRVYGYTF

v_gene: TRBV11-2
j_gene: TRBJ2-2
abundance: -
d_gene: TRBD1
CDR3nt: TGTGCCAGCAGCCCTAGCAGGGGGCCTTGGGGGGAGCTGTTTTTT
CDR3aa: CASSPSRGPWGELFF

v_gene: TRBV7-9
j_gene: TRBJ2-1
abundance: -
d_gene: -
CDR3nt: TGTGCCAGCAGCTTAGAGAACAGGGTTAAGTTCTTC
CDR3aa: CASSLENRVKFF

v_gene: TRBV5-1
j_gene: TRBJ2-1
abundance: -
d_gene: -
CDR3nt: TGCGCCAGCAGCCCTCACACCGCGGGCAGCTCCTACAATGAGCAGTTCTTC
CDR3aa: CASSPHTAGSSYNEQFF

v_gene: TRBV25-1
j_gene: TRBJ2-7
abundance: -
d_gene: TRBD2
CDR3nt: TGTGCCAGCAGTGGGACTAGCGGGAGTTCCTACGAGCAGTACTTC
CDR3aa: CASSGTSGSSYEQYF

v_gene: TRBV6-6
j_gene: TRBJ1-6
abundance: once
d_gene: -
CDR3nt: TGTGCCAGCAGTTACGTAGCAGAGCCTAATTCACCCCTCCACTTT
CDR3aa: CASSYVAEPNSPLHF

v_gene: TRBV12-5
j_gene: TRBJ1-5
abundance: -
d_gene: -
CDR3nt: TGTGCTAGTGGTTTGGAACCAGGGAATCAGCCCCAGCATTTT
CDR3aa: CASGLEPGNQPQHF

v_gene: TRBV28
j_gene: TRBJ1-1
abundance: -
d_gene: -
CDR3nt: TGTGCCAGCACTCCTGGTGGGCAGGCGAACACTGAAGCTTTCTTT
CDR3aa: CASTPGGQANTEAFF

v_gene: TRBV29-1
j_gene: TRBJ2-2
abundance: once
d_gene: -
CDR3nt: TGCAGCGTCCAGGGCGGACCGCACGGGGAGCTGTTTTTT
CDR3aa: CSVQGGPHGELFF

v_gene: TRBV7-3
j_gene: TRBJ1-2
abundance: -
d_gene: -
CDR3nt: TGTGCCAGCAGCCCGAGCTGGGCCCTCCCGAACTATGGCTACACCTTC
CDR3aa: CASSPSWALPNYGYTF

v_gene: TRBV21-1
j_gene: TRBJ1-4
abundance: -
d_gene: -
CDR3nt: TGTGCCAGCAGACCCTCTCAGGGGCCGGATGAAAAACTGTTTTTT
CDR3aa: CASRPSQGPDEKLFF

v_gene: TRBV7-2
j_gene: TRBJ1-1
abundance: once
d_gene: TRBD1
CDR3nt: TGTGCCAGCAGCCTAACGCCCGGACAGGGGGCGGGAGCTTTCTTT
CDR3aa: CASSLTPGQGAGAFF

v_gene: TRBV20-1
j_gene: TRBJ1-4
abundance: -
d_gene: -
CDR3nt: TGCAGTGCCAGGGCGGAAAAACTGTTTTTT
CDR3aa: CSARAEKLFF

v_gene: TRBV25-1
j_gene: TRBJ1-1
abundance: -
d_gene: -
CDR3nt: TGTGCCAGCAGTGTCCCAGGGAACACTGAAGCTTTCTTT
CDR3aa: CASSVPGNTEAFF

v_gene: TRBV4-2
j_gene: TRBJ1-2
abundance: -
d_gene: -
CDR3nt: TGTGCCAGCAGCCCGAGGGTCCGGCAGGAGGGTGACTATGGCTACACCTTC
CDR3aa: CASSPRVRQEGDYGYTF

v_gene: TRBV4-3
j_gene: TRBJ1-1
abundance: -
d_gene: -
CDR3nt: TGCGCCAGCAGCCAGGTAGACAGGAACACTGAAGCTTTCTTT
CDR3aa: CASSQVDRNTEAFF

v_gene: TRBV7-8
j_gene: TRBJ2-7
abundance: -
d_gene: -
CDR3nt: TGTGCCAGCAGCGCTGGAGACAGAACCTACGAGCAGTACTTC
CDR3aa: CASSAGDRTYEQYF

v_gene: TRBV30
j_gene: TRBJ2-5
abundance: -
d_gene: -
CDR3nt: TGTGCCGGCAGGGTTGAGACCCAGTACTTC
CDR3aa: CAGRVETQYF

v_gene: TRBV19
j_gene: TRBJ1-2
abundance: once
d_gene: -
CDR3nt: TGTGCCAGTAGCCCCCAAACAGGGTATGGCTACACCTTC
CDR3aa: CASSPQTGYGYTF

v_gene: TRBV3-1/TRBV3-2
j_gene: TRBJ2-1
abundance: -
d_gene: TRBD1
CDR3nt: TGTGCCAGCAGCCGCCAAACAGGGGGGTACTACAATGAGCAGTTCTTC
CDR3aa: CASSRQTGGYYNEQFF

v_gene: TRBV18
j_gene: TRBJ1-5
abundance: once
d_gene: -
CDR3nt: TGTGCCAGCTCACCAACCGCGGGGGTGAGCAATCAGCCCCAGCATTTT
CDR3aa: CASSPTAGVSNQPQHF